The clone carrying this TCR beta chain has ten or more counts. Template material for amplifying TCR beta CDR3 regions consisted of RNA transcripts. TCR CDR3 regions were first amplified by RT-PCR with HTBI primers. One entry per CDR3 protein results from TCRdb running MiXCR on the multiplex PCR reads. The sample contains over 450,000 distinct CDR3 sequences, roughly 15% of which appear only once. This CDR3 spans 17 amino acids. CDR1 is MNHNS, CDR2 SASEGT, per germline. V dropped 4 bases and J dropped 4 bases, with 20 bases sitting between them. This sample is part of a study of T cells in Graves' hyperthyroidism and ophthalmopathy.

The source material was blood. This chain connects TRBV6-1 to TRBJ2-1; TRBD2 might be the D (6 bases). The clonotype originates from a woman aged 18-29 years with Graves' ophthalmopathy. CDR3 sequence: CASSAGTQGSFYNEQFF. The DNA of the CDR3 is TGTGCCAGCAGTGCCGGGACTCAAGGTTCCTTTTACAATGAGCAGTTCTTC.